A selection of T cell receptor beta chains follows, all from one sample in a study of CD8 T cells in ankylosing spondylitis. One entry per CDR3 protein results from TCRdb running MiXCR on the 5' RACE reads. The profile shows roughly 250,000 distinct CDR3 sequences, about 10% of them singletons. Sequenced input: blood, either unsorted or a sorted T cell fraction (not recorded which). The receptors originated from a male donor with ankylosing spondylitis or in good health (not recorded which). Each CDR3 is given with its conserved first and last residue. The D gene is left open where the match is weak. A row's size may be missing; if present it is once, few, many or a size class.

>TRBJ1-2|TRBV7-8|NA|many
TGTGCCAGCAGCCCGACAGCCGACTATGGCTACACCTTC
CASSPTADYGYTF
>TRBJ2-2|TRBV30|TRBD2|many
TGTGCCTGGAGTGTACTAGCGGCCAACACCGGGGAGCTGTTTTTT
CAWSVLAANTGELFF
>TRBJ2-7|TRBV6-2/TRBV6-3|NA|NA
TGTGCCAGCAGTTACTCGACACGGACTTACGCCTCCTACGAGCAGTACTTC
CASSYSTRTYASYEQYF
>TRBJ2-5|TRBV2|NA|NA
TGTGCCAGCAGACCCGACCCTCCCGAGACCCAGTACTTC
CASRPDPPETQYF
>TRBJ2-2|TRBV12-3/TRBV12-4|NA|few
TGTGCCAGCAGGTTTCAGGGTACCGGGGAGCTGTTTTTT
CASRFQGTGELFF
>TRBJ1-5|TRBV20-1|NA|many
TGCAGTGCTAGGCGGGAGGGCCAGCCCCAGCATTTT
CSARREGQPQHF
>TRBJ1-5|TRBV30|NA|many
TGTGCCTGGAGTGTCGGTTGGAACCGGAATCAGCCCCAGCATTTT
CAWSVGWNRNQPQHF
>TRBJ2-1|TRBV5-1|TRBD1|many
TGCGCCAGCAGCTCACCGGGGACAGGGGTTAAAAGTGAGCAGTTCTTC
CASSSPGTGVKSEQFF
>TRBJ1-1|TRBV6-5|NA|many
TGTGCCAGCAGTTCCGTATTCGGGCTCAACTTCATGAACACTGAAGCTTTCTTT
CASSSVFGLNFMNTEAFF
>TRBJ2-3|TRBV5-1|NA|many
TGCGCCAGCAGCTTGAAAGTAGATACGCAGTATTTT
CASSLKVDTQYF
>TRBJ1-1|TRBV29-1|NA|few
TGCAGCGTTCAAAAGGGTCTGGACACTGAAGCTTTCTTT
CSVQKGLDTEAFF
>TRBJ2-7|TRBV4-2|NA|many
TGTGCCAGCAGCCAAGACCCGGCAGGCTCCTACGAGCAGTACTTC
CASSQDPAGSYEQYF
>TRBJ1-1|TRBV5-1|NA|many
TGCGCCAGCAGCTTGGACCCTTCGGAGGATGCGGGCACTGAAGCTTTCTTT
CASSLDPSEDAGTEAFF
>TRBJ2-7|TRBV27|NA|few
TGTGCCAGCAGCCCCGACCCTCTCTACGAGCAGTACTTC
CASSPDPLYEQYF
>TRBJ2-1|TRBV11-3|NA|NA
TGTGCCAGCAGCTTAGGTGACTATGAGCAGTTCTTC
CASSLGDYEQFF
>TRBJ1-3|TRBV12-3/TRBV12-4|NA|few
TGTGCCAGCGATGGGGGAGCCCTCACTGGAAACACCATATATTTT
CASDGGALTGNTIYF
>TRBJ2-5|TRBV6-2/TRBV6-3|TRBD1|many
TGTGCCAGCAGTATCTGGACAGGGGGAGAGACCCAGTACTTC
CASSIWTGGETQYF
>TRBJ2-3|TRBV7-8|TRBD2|few
TGTGCCAGCAGCTTTTTCGGGACTAGCATCTCAGATACGCAGTATTTT
CASSFFGTSISDTQYF
>TRBJ2-1|TRBV6-4|NA|many
TGTGCCAGTTCGCTCGGACAGACACACAATGAGCAGTTCTTC
CASSLGQTHNEQFF
>TRBJ1-2|TRBV3-1|NA|many
TGTGCCAGCAGCCAGAGGGACGTGGGAGATGGCTACACCTTC
CASSQRDVGDGYTF
>TRBJ2-7|TRBV20-1|TRBD1|NA
TGCAGTGCTTGTAAGGTATCGGACAGGGGTTCTACGGAGCAGTACTTC
CSACKVSDRGSTEQYF
>TRBJ1-2|TRBV20-1|NA|many
TGCAGTGCTAGAGACGATTACAGGGTGGCGGACTATGGCTACACCTTC
CSARDDYRVADYGYTF
>TRBJ2-7|TRBV20-1|NA|many
TGCAGTGTCAGGGGGGGACAGAGCTCCTACGAGCAGTACTTC
CSVRGGQSSYEQYF
>TRBJ2-7|TRBV7-9|TRBD1|many
TGTGCCAGCAGCCCTGCTGGACAGGGGTCCTACGAGCAGTACTTC
CASSPAGQGSYEQYF
>TRBJ1-1|TRBV12-3/TRBV12-4|NA|many
TGTGCCAGCAGACTAAGGGGCGCGGGTGAAGCTTTCTTT
CASRLRGAGEAFF
>TRBJ1-1|TRBV20-1|NA|many
TGCAGTGCTAAGACAAAGAACACTGAAGCTTTCTTT
CSAKTKNTEAFF
>TRBJ2-2|TRBV5-4|TRBD1|few
TGTGCCAGCAGCTTGGGACAGGGGCGGGCCGGGGAGCTGTTTTTT
CASSLGQGRAGELFF
>TRBJ1-1|TRBV20-1|TRBD1|many
TGCAGTGCTAGAGAGTCAGGACAGGGGGACACTGAAGCTTTCTTT
CSARESGQGDTEAFF
>TRBJ1-1|TRBV7-9|NA|NA
TGTGCCAGCAGCGCAAAGCGGGGGGCCGAAGCTTTCTTT
CASSAKRGAEAFF
>TRBJ2-5|TRBV29-1|NA|many
TGCAGCTCTCTATGGGGCCCTCAAGAGACCCAGTACTTC
CSSLWGPQETQYF
>TRBJ2-2|TRBV5-1|NA|many
TGCGCCAGCAGCTTGGTTATTGGTGCCACCGGGGAGCTGTTTTTT
CASSLVIGATGELFF
>TRBJ2-3|TRBV7-6|TRBD2|many
TGTGCCAGCAGCTTAGAGGCTAGCGGGAGCACAGATACGCAGTATTTT
CASSLEASGSTDTQYF
>TRBJ2-7|TRBV6-1|TRBD2|NA
TGTGCCAGCAGTGCCCTACTAGCGGGAGAAGTGGACGAGCAGTACTTC
CASSALLAGEVDEQYF
>TRBJ2-7|TRBV5-1|NA|many
TGCGCCAGCAGCCCCCCTACTAGTGGCCACGAGCAGTACTTC
CASSPPTSGHEQYF
>TRBJ1-2|TRBV20-1|TRBD1|many
TGCAGTGCTAGACAGGGGGCAGGAGCTAACTATGGCTACACCTTC
CSARQGAGANYGYTF
>TRBJ1-1|TRBV20-1|NA|NA
TGCAGTGCTAGAGCGGCAGCTAACACTGAAGCTTTCTTT
CSARAAANTEAFF
>TRBJ2-3|TRBV12-3/TRBV12-4|TRBD2|many
TGTGCCAGCAGTCAGAGCGGGGGCACAGATACGCAGTATTTT
CASSQSGGTDTQYF
>TRBJ2-7|TRBV29-1|TRBD1|many
TGCAGCGTTGAAGCCCAGACAGGGATCGAGCAGTACTTC
CSVEAQTGIEQYF
>TRBJ2-2|TRBV10-3|TRBD2|many
TGTGCCATCAGTGTTAGCGGGGGGCCGAACACCGGGGAGCTGTTTTTT
CAISVSGGPNTGELFF
>TRBJ2-5|TRBV10-3|NA|few
TGTGCCATCAGTGAGTCGGGCAGGGGCGAAGAGACCCAGTACTTC
CAISESGRGEETQYF
>TRBJ2-1|TRBV7-6|NA|NA
TGTGCCAGCAGCTTACGGGAAAACACGGTTCTGAATGAGCAGTTCTTC
CASSLRENTVLNEQFF
>TRBJ2-1|TRBV5-1|NA|many
TGCGCCAGCAGCTTCCGGGGGCTGGCGGATGAGCAGTTCTTC
CASSFRGLADEQFF